This T cell receptor beta chain stems from a study of identical twins. Study conclusions and caveats: In beta out-of-frame sequences, the excess sharing between twins was weaker. Compared with models, monozygotic twins showed more out-of-frame TCR alpha sharing. Interpretation of the results relied on cross-sectional statistical analysis and not on following the same donors.

Template switching supplied a universal primer site; unique molecular identifiers were carried on the cDNA. MiXCR, applied by TCRdb to the 5' RACE reads, yields one record per CDR3 protein. This table has 1.5 million or so distinct CDR3 sequences, under 35% appearing once. This clonotype was found many times. The antigen remains unidentified. The CDR3 sequence is 12 residues long. Germline CDR1 is SQVTM and CDR2 is ANQGSEA. V lost 8 bases, J lost 0 bases, and 11 bases lay in between. The chain carries TRBV29-1 and TRBJ2-7; a possible D gene is TRBD2 (6 bases). This TCR derives from a newborn girl in good health. Sequencing was done on a sample of cord blood. CDR3 DNA sequence: TGCAGCACCCGGGACTCCTCCTACGAGCAGTACTTC. As protein: CSTRDSSYEQYF.